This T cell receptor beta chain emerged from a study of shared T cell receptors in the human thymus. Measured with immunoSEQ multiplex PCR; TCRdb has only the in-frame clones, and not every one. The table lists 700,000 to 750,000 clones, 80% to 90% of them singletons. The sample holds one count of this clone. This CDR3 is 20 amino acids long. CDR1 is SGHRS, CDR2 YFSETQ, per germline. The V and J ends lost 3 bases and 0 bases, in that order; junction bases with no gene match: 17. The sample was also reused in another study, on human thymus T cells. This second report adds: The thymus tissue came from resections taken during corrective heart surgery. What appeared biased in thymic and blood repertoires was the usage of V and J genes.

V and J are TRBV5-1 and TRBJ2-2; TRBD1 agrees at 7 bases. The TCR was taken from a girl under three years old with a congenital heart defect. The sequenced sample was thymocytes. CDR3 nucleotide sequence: TGCGCCAGCAGCTCCATAATCCCCACAGACAGGGCAACGAACACCGGGGAGCTGTTTTTT. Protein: CASSSIIPTDRATNTGELFF.